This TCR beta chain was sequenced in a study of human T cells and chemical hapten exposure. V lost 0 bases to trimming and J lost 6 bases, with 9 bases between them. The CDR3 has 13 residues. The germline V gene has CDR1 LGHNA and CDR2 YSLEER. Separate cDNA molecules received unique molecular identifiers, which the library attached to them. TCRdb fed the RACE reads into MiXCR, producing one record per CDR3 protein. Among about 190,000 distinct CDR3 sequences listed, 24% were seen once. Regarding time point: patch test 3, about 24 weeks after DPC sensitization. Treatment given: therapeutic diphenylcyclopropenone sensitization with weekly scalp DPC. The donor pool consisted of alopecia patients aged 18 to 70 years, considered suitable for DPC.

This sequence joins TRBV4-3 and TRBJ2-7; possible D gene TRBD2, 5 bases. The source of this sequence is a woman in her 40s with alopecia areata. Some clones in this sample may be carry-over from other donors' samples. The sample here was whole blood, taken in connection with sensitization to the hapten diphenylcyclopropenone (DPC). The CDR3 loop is CASSQEARGEQYF. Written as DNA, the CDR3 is TGCGCCAGCAGCCAAGAGGCCCGGGGCGAGCAGTACTTC.